This TCR beta chain was observed in a study of CD8+ T cells in alopecia areata. Reverse transcribed after extraction, RNA yielded cDNA as the sequencing template. Clones were sequenced by immunoSEQ multiplex PCR, and TCRdb holds only the in-frame ones, with some missing. The data contain hundreds of thousands of clones, approximately 38% of them singletons. Treatment given: oral pan-JAK inhibitor, 5-10 mg twice daily. V was trimmed by 3 bases and J by 1 base, leaving 10 bases between them. The CDR3 consists of 14 residues. In germline, CDR1 is MNHEY, CDR2 SVGAGI. This material consisted of CD4+ T cells sorted from blood, taken between weeks 30 and 35, from a patient treated with tofacitinib. The chain is built from TRBV6-5 and TRBJ2-7; D may be TRBD1 (6 bases). The clonotype originates from a human donor with alopecia areata. As DNA, the CDR3 is TGTGCCAGCAGTTATGGGACATATTCCTACGAGCAGTACTTC. Translation gives CASSYGTYSYEQYF.